This TCR beta chain was sequenced for a study of T cells in Graves' hyperthyroidism and ophthalmopathy. General study findings and limits: Onset of ophthalmopathy came a median 6.5 months after the model predicted it.

To note about this clonotype: No antigen is known for it.

With a duration under 2 months, the hyperthyroidism was newly diagnosed in patients aged 18 to 65. The PBMCs had their origin in 8.5 to 10 ml of fresh peripheral blood. V lost 6 bases to trimming and J lost 6 bases; unmatched junction nucleotides: 8. Germline assignment: CDR1 MNHNS and CDR2 SASEGT. CDR3 length: 14 amino acids. There were TCR beta CDR3 regions amplified from RNA transcripts. TCR CDR3 regions were first amplified by RT-PCR with HTBI primers. Via MiXCR, TCRdb re-called the multiplex PCR reads, giving one row per CDR3 protein. Among more than 300,000 distinct CDR3 sequences listed, roughly 14% were seen once.

The origin of this receptor is a woman aged 55-69 years with Graves' hyperthyroidism. This chain connects TRBV6-1 to TRBJ2-7; TRBD1 matches 10 bases. The source material was blood. The CDR3 protein is CASSRQGQGTEQYF. The CDR3 DNA reads TGTGCCAGCAGCCGGCAGGGACAGGGGACCGAGCAGTACTTC.